What follows are 28 T cell receptor beta chains derived from one specimen sequenced in a study of T-cell reconstitution after alpha-beta-depleted transplantation in children. Unique molecular identifiers were incorporated during preparation of the TCRbeta library. TCRdb fed the PCR reads into MiXCR, producing one record per CDR3 protein. The data contain about 610,000 distinct CDR3 sequences, roughly a tenth of them singletons. Sequenced material: PBMCs from the stem cell graft donor, taken from the stem cell graft. These receptors came from a human donor who donated a stem cell graft to a child with acute myeloid leukemia.

V is TRBV27 and J is TRBJ2-5; D is perhaps TRBD1 or TRBD2 (5 bases each). The germline gives CDR1 MNHEY, CDR2 SMNVEV (reference sequence). The CDR3 runs 14 residues. The V and J ends lost 6 bases and 7 bases respectively, with 18 bases between them. CDR3 nucleotides: TGTGCCAGCAGCCAAGAGGGACGGCGGGTGACCCAGTACTTC. Its protein product is CASSQEGRRVTQYF.

Concerning this clonotype: The germline gene is not matched at one end of the junction; a read error may be the cause. The chain joins TRBV7-9 to TRBJ1-1; no clear D gene. The CDR3 covers 13 residues. Germline loops: CDR1 SEHNR, CDR2 FQNEAQ (reference sequence). The CDR3 coding sequence is TGTTCCAGCAGCCCCGGATCTTACACTGAAGCTTTCTTT. The encoded protein is CSSSPGSYTEAFF.

In this sample, this clonotype turned up many times. The V gene is TRBV12-3 or TRBV12-4, the J gene TRBJ2-7; D is possibly TRBD2 (6 bases). V was trimmed by 6 bases and J by 3 bases, leaving 15 bases between them. This CDR3 is built from 14 residues. The CDR3, as DNA: TGTGCCAGCAGGAATAGCGGAACCTACTACGAGCAGTACTTC. Translation gives CASRNSGTYYEQYF.

This clonotype occurred many times. V gene TRBV7-2 combines with J gene TRBJ2-1, with 13 nucleotides matching TRBD2. The V segment lost 7 bases and the J segment 13 bases; nucleotides outside the gene matches: 10. Germline loops: CDR1 SGHTA, CDR2 FQGNSA. This CDR3 has 14 residues. The CDR3 protein is CASTQWTSGSLQFF. The CDR3 nucleotides read TGTGCCAGCACCCAATGGACTAGCGGGAGTCTCCAGTTCTTC.

This clonotype appeared many times. The genes are TRBV10-3 and TRBJ2-3, with a tentative D call TRBD1 (6 bases). The CDR3 is 13 residues long. CDR1 is ENHRY and CDR2 is SYGVKD in the germline V gene. Trimming shortened V by 4 bases and J by 5 bases, and 10 bases separated the two germline ends. The CDR3: CAISGTQGDTQYF. CDR3 sequence (DNA): TGTGCCATCAGTGGAACACAGGGAGATACGCAGTATTTT.

This clonotype came up many times. V is TRBV20-1 and J is TRBJ2-7, with D possibly matching TRBD2 (6 bases). The CDR3 totals 14 residues. Trimming pared 3 bases from V and 1 base from J, leaving 13 bases between. The V gene's germline CDR1 is DFQATT and CDR2 SNEGSKA (reference sequence). CDR3 protein: CSASARDWSYEQYF. The DNA for the CDR3 is TGCAGTGCTAGCGCCCGGGACTGGTCCTACGAGCAGTACTTC.

CDR3 DNA: TGCGCCAGCAGCCAAGATTTGGGGACAGAATATGGCTACACCTTC. Protein product: CASSQDLGTEYGYTF. The chain couples TRBV4-3 to TRBJ1-2; the match to TRBD1 covers 7 bases. V lost 0 bases, J lost 5 bases, and 6 bases stayed unmatched. Germline V gene lookup returns CDR1 LGHNA and CDR2 YSLEER. The CDR3 sequence is 15 residues long.

This clonotype was observed a few times. The chain uses TRBV7-9 and TRBJ2-5; 7 bases are a match to TRBD1. This CDR3 is built from 13 residues. Germline values: CDR1 SEHNR, CDR2 FQNEAQ (reference sequence). CDR3 region: CATAQGKEETQYF. CDR3 nucleotide sequence: TGTGCTACCGCACAGGGGAAAGAAGAGACCCAGTACTTC.

In this sample, this clonotype turned up many times. The chain employs TRBV29-1 and TRBJ2-1; 8 nucleotides line up with TRBD2. Trimming at V came to 6 bases and at J to 7 bases, leaving 11 bases not matched to a gene. Germline CDR1 and CDR2: SQVTM and ANQGSEA. The CDR3 sequence is 14 residues long. The CDR3 DNA reads TGCAGCGTGCTGGGGCCGGGCGGGGGGAATGAGCAGTTCTTC. Translated: CSVLGPGGGNEQFF.

This clonotype was counted at least ten times. This rearrangement joins TRBV5-1 to TRBJ2-2; D gene unclear. V was clipped by 0 bases and J by 2 bases, with 8 bases between them. The germline CDR1 and CDR2 sequences are SGHRS and YFSETQ. CDR3 length: 15 residues. CDR3 sequence reads: CASSLAPPNTGELFF. CDR3 sequence (DNA): TGCGCCAGCAGCTTGGCGCCCCCCAACACCGGGGAGCTGTTTTTT.

This clonotype was detected ten times or more. This chain uses TRBV20-1 with TRBJ1-4; D unclear. Trimming removed 0 bases from V and 0 bases from J, with 14 bases in between. CDR1 and CDR2 (germline): DFQATT, SNEGSKA (reference sequence). The CDR3 extends over 17 amino acids. In DNA, the CDR3 is TGCAGTGCTAGAGATCGAGGAGGGTTTGCAACTAATGAAAAACTGTTTTTT. Translated: CSARDRGGFATNEKLFF.

CDR3 loop: CASSLRAKEPSISGNTIYF. The CDR3 DNA reads as TGTGCCAGCAGCTTACGAGCCAAAGAACCTTCAATCTCTGGAAACACCATATATTTT. The chain employs TRBV7-2 and TRBJ1-3; D remains ambiguous. This CDR3 contains 19 residues. V was pared by 2 bases and J by 0 bases, with 20 bases between. CDR1 SGHTA and CDR2 FQGNSA come from the germline V gene. The full variable domain, completed using reference TRBV7-2 and TRBJ1-3, is GAGVSQSPSNKVTEKGKDVELRCDPISGHTALYWYRQSLGQGLEFLIYFQGNSAPDKSGLPSDRFSAERTGGSVSTLTIQRTQQEDSAVYLCASSLRAKEPSISGNTIYFGEGSWLTVV.

The table lists this clonotype with many counts. CDR3 region: CASSRTEDKNIQYF. Here the CDR3 DNA reads TGTGCCAGCAGTAGGACAGAGGACAAAAACATTCAGTACTTC. This chain uses TRBV7-2 with TRBJ2-4; TRBD1 might be the D (6 bases). V lost 6 bases to trimming and J lost 3 bases, with 12 bases between them. Germline values: CDR1 SGHTA, CDR2 FQGNSA. CDR3 size: 14 residues.

The V and J genes are TRBV5-1 and TRBJ2-5; D tentatively fits TRBD1 or TRBD2 (6 bases each). Between the trimmed V and J ends, which lost 6 bases and 5 bases, there was a span of 20 bases. CDR1 is SGHRS, CDR2 YFSETQ, per germline. There are 15 residues in the CDR3. CDR3 bases: TGCGCCAGCACCCGGTTGGGGATAGGGGGGGAGACCCAGTACTTC. This translates into CASTRLGIGGETQYF.

This clonotype was seen at least ten times. The rearrangement links TRBV6-5 to TRBJ2-1; D is unclear. Deletions cut 2 bases from V and 5 bases from J, with 16 bases between. In germline, CDR1 is MNHEY, CDR2 SVGAGI. The CDR3 loop spans 16 amino acids. This CDR3 reads CASSYPDGVGHNEQFF. The CDR3 nucleotides are TGTGCCAGCAGTTACCCGGACGGAGTAGGCCACAATGAGCAGTTCTTC.

The chain employs TRBV9 and TRBJ2-7; D perhaps matches TRBD2 (6 bases). CDR3 length: 15 residues. The V and J ends lost 4 bases and 5 bases respectively, with 19 bases between them. The germline V gene has CDR1 SGDLS and CDR2 YYNGEE. DNA for the CDR3: TGTGCCAGCAGCATCACGGCCGGCGGGGCCCACGAGCAGTACTTC. Translated: CASSITAGGAHEQYF.

V and J are TRBV20-1 and TRBJ1-1; possibly TRBD1 for D (6 bases). The V end lost 0 bases, the J end lost 7 bases, and 15 bases lay between the germline ends. CDR3 size: 14 residues. Per the germline V gene, CDR1 is DFQATT and CDR2 is SNEGSKA (reference sequence). CDR3 in amino acids: CSARDGRGTGEAFF. CDR3 nucleotides: TGCAGTGCTAGAGATGGGAGGGGGACTGGTGAAGCTTTCTTT.

In its sample, this clonotype was seen a few times. The V and J genes are TRBV20-1 and TRBJ2-7, with D tentatively TRBD2 (6 bases). V gave up 3 bases and J gave up 2 bases, with 29 bases separating them. Germline CDR1 reads DFQATT; CDR2 reads SNEGSKA (reference sequence). The CDR3 runs to 19 residues. The CDR3 DNA sequence: TGCAGTGCTAGGCCTCGGGGCGGGGAAAGGATATCCCCGACCTACGAGCAGTACTTC. Amino acids: CSARPRGGERISPTYEQYF.

The chain links TRBV18 to TRBJ1-3; 11 nucleotides align to TRBD1. Germline CDR1 reads KGHSH; CDR2 reads LQKENI. J was trimmed by 1 base and V by 4 bases; bases with no gene match: 9. The CDR3 covers 18 residues. In nucleotides, the CDR3 is TGTGCCAGCTCACAGATCCGGGACAGGGGGAGTTCTGGAAACACCATATATTTT. Encoded protein: CASSQIRDRGSSGNTIYF.

This clonotype has only one observation. The CDR3 coding sequence is TGTGCCACCCTACCGGGCAGCCGCTACGAGCAGTACTTC. Translation gives CATLPGSRYEQYF. This sequence joins TRBV28 and TRBJ2-7; no reliable D call. Trimming shortened V by 10 bases and J by 3 bases, and 16 bases separated the two germline ends. The CDR3 extends over 13 amino acids. Germline V lookup: CDR1 MDHEN, CDR2 SYDVKM.

This clonotype came up many times. The chain recombines TRBV20-1 with TRBJ2-1, with D maybe TRBD2 (6 bases). The CDR3 sequence is 12 residues long. Per germline, CDR1 DFQATT and CDR2 SNEGSKA (reference sequence). V gave up 4 bases and J gave up 5 bases, with 9 bases separating them. In nucleotides, the CDR3 is TGCAGTGCTATCGGGAGAGACAATGAGCAGTTCTTC. Translation gives CSAIGRDNEQFF.

A remark on this clonotype: At one end the junction does not follow the germline gene, possibly because of a read error. The gene calls are TRBV5-4 and TRBJ2-7; TRBD2 matches 9 bases. The V gene's germline CDR1 is SGHNT and CDR2 YYREEE (reference sequence). The CDR3 sequence is 19 residues long. CDR3 coding DNA: TGTGCCGGCAGCTTTCGTCCAGTCGTAGCGGGAGTAGGATCCTACGAGCAGTACTTC. Protein sequence: CAGSFRPVVAGVGSYEQYF.

A few counts support this clonotype. The chain is built from TRBV7-3 and TRBJ2-1; 8 bases agree with TRBD2. This CDR3 is built from 14 residues. Germline V gene sequence: CDR1 SGHTA, CDR2 FQGTGA. J gave up 6 bases and V 5 bases, and 6 bases lay outside the gene matches. The CDR3 loop reads CASSPAGLANEQFF. The CDR3, as DNA: TGTGCCAGCAGCCCGGCCGGACTAGCCAATGAGCAGTTCTTC. Filled out from reference TRBV7-3 and TRBJ2-1, the complete variable domain reads GAGVSQTPSNKVTEKGKYVELRCDPISGHTALYWYRQSLGQGPEFLIYFQGTGAADDSGLPNDRFFAVRPEGSVSTLKIQRTERGDSAVYLCASSPAGLANEQFFGPGTRLTVL.

This clonotype came up many times. An end of the junction does not agree with germline; a read error may underlie this. J is TRBJ2-5 and V is TRBV20-1, with 14 bases aligning to TRBD2. Germline V gene sequence: CDR1 DFQATT, CDR2 SNEGSKA (reference sequence). The CDR3 spans 13 residues. The CDR3 DNA reads as TGCAGTGCTAGCCAATCGGGACTAGCGGGAGTTTGGTTC. Its protein is CSASQSGLAGVWF.

In its sample, this clonotype was seen many times. The rearrangement uses TRBV7-2 and TRBJ2-3, with 7 bases identical to TRBD2. Germline CDR1 reads SGHTA; CDR2 reads FQGNSA. The CDR3 totals 14 residues. The V gene end was trimmed by 7 bases and the J gene end by 0 bases; junction bases not matched to a gene: 4. The CDR3 sequence is CASTLGGSTDTQYF. CDR3 coding DNA: TGTGCCAGCACCCTGGGGGGGAGCACAGATACGCAGTATTTT.

This clonotype was picked up many times. The gene calls are TRBV7-2 and TRBJ2-3; D may be TRBD2 (6 bases). Germline values: CDR1 SGHTA, CDR2 FQGNSA. The V end was cut by 5 bases, the J end by 0 bases, with 15 bases between. This CDR3 comprises 16 residues. The CDR3 DNA is TGTGCCAGCAGCGGAACGGGAGCCCGGAGCACAGATACGCAGTATTTT. It yields the protein CASSGTGARSTDTQYF.

The V gene is TRBV18, the J gene TRBJ1-1, with 7 bases that match TRBD1. J was trimmed by 3 bases and V by 0 bases; bases with no gene match: 7. Germline CDR1 is KGHSH and CDR2 is LQKENI. The CDR3 runs to 16 residues. CDR3 region: CASSPPEGARYTEAFF. CDR3 nucleotide sequence: TGTGCCAGCTCACCACCGGAGGGGGCTAGGTACACTGAAGCTTTCTTT.

The chain carries TRBV19 and TRBJ2-4; D perhaps matches TRBD2 (5 bases). The germline V gene encodes CDR1 LNHDA and CDR2 SQIVND (reference sequence). The CDR3 has 14 residues. Between the trimmed V and J ends, which lost 9 bases and 6 bases, there was a span of 18 bases. CDR3 nucleotide sequence: TGTGCCAGCGAAAGCGGTGGTTTGGGAAACATTCAGTACTTC. Its translation is CASESGGLGNIQYF.